This record concerns one T cell receptor (beta chain) sequence. No antigen is known for it. These data originate in a study of T cell responses to AZD1222 COVID-19 vaccine. Findings and caveats of the study: Spike-specific TCR breadth and depth rose after two AZD1222 doses. At study baseline, merely a handful of AZD1222 recipients were seropositive. Regions 160-218 and 743-854 dominated among vaccine-associated CD4 TCRs spanning spike. It should be noted that donors were predominantly white British and more often female, and clonal diversity was possibly underestimated.

The assay was immunoSEQ multiplex PCR, and TCRdb's table has in-frame clones only and misses some. Counted here are about 110,000 clones, 70% to 90% occurring once; the ten biggest clones make up roughly 3%. The specimen comprised peripheral blood, sampled on day 0 of AZD1222 vaccination. This TCR came from an adult in good health.

This chain's CDR3 is CATSDFTDRGGGYTF. CDR3 sequence (DNA): TGTGCCACCAGTGATTTCACTGACAGGGGAGGGGGCTACACCTTC. The chain is built from TRBV24-1 and TRBJ1-2; 8 bases map to TRBD1. The CDR3 has 15 residues. V dropped 1 base and J dropped 8; count of bases not matched to a gene: 8. Germline loops: CDR1 KGHDR, CDR2 SFDVKD.